Listed here is a single T cell receptor (beta chain). Profiled with immunoSEQ multiplex PCR; TCRdb holds only in-frame clones, not every one. The data contain 40,000 or so clones, 70% to 85% of them singletons. The record originates from a study of PD-L1 blockade in urothelial cancer. Study details: Of approximately 29 patients, some 25 were males with bladder-origin urothelial cancer. Each blood sample yielded a median of about 130,000 T cells.

Sample: PBMCs, taken around atezolizumab (anti-PD-L1) treatment. This clonotype was sampled from a man between 65 and 85 years old with urothelial cancer.

The CDR3 is CASNAKSTGVGGGELFF. In DNA, the CDR3 is TGTGCCAGCAACGCGAAATCTACAGGGGTAGGAGGCGGGGAGCTGTTTTTT. V is TRBV7-2 and J is TRBJ2-2, with TRBD1 matching over 7 bases. J lost 7 bases, V lost 7 bases, and 18 bases had no gene match. The CDR3 covers 17 residues. Germline lookup yields CDR1 SGHTA and CDR2 FQGNSA.